This TCR beta chain was retrieved from a study of T-cell reconstitution after alpha-beta-depleted transplantation in children. Trimming removed 1 base at V and 0 bases at J, with 8 bases between. Germline CDR1 is LGHDT and CDR2 is YNNKEL (reference sequence). CDR3 size: 15 residues. This clonotype was seen repeatedly, ten times or more. TCRbeta library preparation incorporated unique molecular identifiers. TCRdb recomputed calls from the PCR reads with MiXCR, one row per CDR3 protein. The sample contains 200,000 to 250,000 distinct CDR3 sequences, approximately 8% of which appear only once. This sequence originates from a male patient aged 10 to 17 who had a stem cell transplant for acute lymphoblastic leukemia, so the T cells may come from the graft donor. The V gene is TRBV3-1, the J gene TRBJ2-3, with D unclear. This sample comprised PBMCs, mostly from graft donor cells, obtained 180 days after TCRalphabeta/CD19-depleted stem cell transplant. The CDR3 reads CASSQGPTSTDTQYF. CDR3 bases: TGTGCCAGCAGCCAAGGCCCGACTAGCACAGATACGCAGTATTTT.